What follows are 25 T cell receptor beta chains derived from one specimen sequenced in a study of T cells after yellow fever vaccination. TCRdb analysed the 5' RACE reads with MiXCR anew, one entry per CDR3 protein. The table has about 310,000 distinct CDR3 sequences, roughly 4% seen once. Sequencing was performed on PBMCs, taken on the day of the yellow fever booster vaccination. The receptors come from a man between 18 and 29 years old who received the YFV17D yellow fever vaccine.

This clonotype was observed many times. The gene calls are TRBV3-1 and TRBJ2-1, with 8 bases matching TRBD1. V lost 6 bases, J lost 3 bases, and 4 bases stayed unmatched. Germline CDR1 reads LGHDT; CDR2 reads YNNKEL (reference sequence). The length of the CDR3 is 14 residues. This CDR3 reads CASSQGQVYNEQFF. CDR3 DNA sequence: TGTGCCAGCAGTCAGGGACAGGTCTACAATGAGCAGTTCTTC.

To note about this clonotype: The missing conserved phenylalanine or tryptophan at the end of this CDR3 makes a read error likely. This chain joins TRBV7-2 and TRBJ1-6, with 11 nucleotides matching TRBD1. Germline loops: CDR1 SGHTA, CDR2 FQGNSA. V trimming: 7 bases; J trimming: 6 bases; junction bases outside the gene matches: 8. CDR3 length equals 16 residues. The CDR3 reads CASTRDRGRSNSPLHL. The CDR3 coding sequence is TGTGCCAGCACCAGGGACAGGGGGAGATCTAATTCACCCCTCCACCTT.

The sample holds a few counts of this clonotype. The chain uses TRBV7-2 and TRBJ1-6, with a weak D call TRBD1 (5 bases). The germline gives CDR1 SGHTA, CDR2 FQGNSA. Deletions cut 5 bases from V and 7 bases from J, with 12 bases between. CDR3 length: 14 residues. CDR3 nucleotides: TGTGCCAGCAGCCGAGACAGACAGAATTCACCCCTCCACTTT. It specifies CASSRDRQNSPLHF.

This clonotype was seen more than once but under ten times. The chain is built from TRBV10-2 and TRBJ1-4, with D perhaps matching TRBD1 (5 bases). V lost 8 bases and J 4 bases, leaving 11 bases between the germline ends. From germline, CDR1 is WSHSY and CDR2 SAAADI. The CDR3 runs 13 residues. Here the CDR3 reads CASGGLINEKLFF. CDR3 bases: TGCGCCAGCGGGGGACTAATTAATGAAAAACTGTTTTTT.

This clonotype was recorded many times. The chain has TRBV7-9 and TRBJ2-6; TRBD1 agrees at 9 bases. After removal of 3 bases from V and 0 bases from J, the junction contained 3 bases not matched to a gene. This CDR3 is 17 amino acids long. From germline, CDR1 is SEHNR and CDR2 FQNEAQ (reference sequence). As DNA, the CDR3 is TGTGCCAGCAGCTTTTGGGGACAGGGCTCTGGGGCCAACGTCCTGACTTTC. Translating gives CASSFWGQGSGANVLTF.

This clonotype occurred a few times. V usage is TRBV7-3 and J usage is TRBJ1-1; D possibly corresponds to TRBD1 (5 bases). The V gene's germline CDR1 is SGHTA and CDR2 FQGTGA. The ends were cut back, 10 bases at V and 2 bases at J, with 14 bases in the middle. CDR3 length: 13 amino acids. CDR3 DNA sequence: TGTGCCACCTTAGGACACCCTAACACTGAAGCTTTCTTT. It is translated as CATLGHPNTEAFF.

This clonotype was found many times. The DNA for the CDR3 is TGTGCCAGAACCGGGACAGGGGTCTACAATGAGCAGTTCTTC. Translation: CARTGTGVYNEQFF. This rearrangement joins TRBV2 to TRBJ2-1, with 10 positions matching TRBD1. The CDR3 sequence is 14 residues long. V lost 9 bases to trimming and J lost 3 bases; unmatched junction nucleotides: 5. Germline CDR1 and CDR2: SNHLY and FYNNEI.

J is TRBJ1-2 and V is TRBV11-1; 11 bases align to TRBD1. CDR3 length: 14 residues. After removal of 4 bases from V and 8 bases from J, the junction contained 6 bases not matched to a gene. Per the germline V gene, CDR1 is SGHAT and CDR2 is FQDESV (reference sequence). For the CDR3, the DNA is TGTGCCAGCAGCTCTGGGACAGGGGGTTTCGGCTACACCTTC. Its translation is CASSSGTGGFGYTF.

The chain has TRBV7-1 and TRBJ1-1, with D unclear. TRBV7-1 falls under the ORF class, with uncertain function. V lost 2 bases to trimming and J lost 8 bases, with 9 bases between them. There are 12 residues in the CDR3. CDR3: CASSSTGLEAFF. CDR3 DNA: TGTGCCAGCAGCTCAACGGGGTTAGAAGCTTTCTTT.

V and J are TRBV7-2 and TRBJ2-5, with D possibly matching TRBD1 (6 bases). The germline V and J ends were trimmed by 5 bases and 5 bases, with 18 bases remaining between them. CDR3 length: 15 residues. Germline loops: CDR1 SGHTA, CDR2 FQGNSA. CDR3 sequence (DNA): TGTGCCAGCAGCATATACGGACAGATCTACGAGACCCAGTACTTC. It translates to CASSIYGQIYETQYF.

This clonotype has more than one count but fewer than ten. The chain employs TRBV19 and TRBJ1-1; TRBD1 might be the D (5 bases). Germline assignment: CDR1 LNHDA and CDR2 SQIVND (reference sequence). This CDR3 is built from 15 residues. The V and J ends lost 1 base and 6 bases respectively, with 15 bases between them. In DNA, the CDR3 is TGTGCCAGTAGTATAGTTGAGGGGAGTGACCCTGAAGCTTTCTTT. Its translation is CASSIVEGSDPEAFF.

This clonotype was seen ten or more times. The rearrangement uses TRBV12-3 or TRBV12-4 and TRBJ2-3; TRBD2 matches at 8 bases. The CDR3 contains 14 residues. The V segment lost 5 bases and the J segment 5 bases; nucleotides outside the gene matches: 6. The CDR3 DNA follows: TGTGCCAGCAGTCCCGGGGGGGGTCGAGATACGCAGTATTTT. It translates to CASSPGGGRDTQYF.

The sample holds a few counts of this clonotype. The chain joins TRBV28 to TRBJ2-1; 9 bases line up with TRBD1. CDR3 length: 14 residues. Trimming at V came to 6 bases and at J to 6 bases, leaving 6 bases not matched to a gene. Germline V lookup: CDR1 MDHEN, CDR2 SYDVKM. The CDR3 region is CASRTKQGANEQFF. CDR3 bases: TGTGCCAGCAGAACCAAACAGGGGGCCAATGAGCAGTTCTTC. Together with reference TRBV28 and TRBJ2-1, the CDR3 gives the full variable domain: DVKVTQSSRYLVKRTGEKVFLECVQDMDHENMFWYRQDPGLGLRLIYFSYDVKMKEKGDIPEGYSVSREKKERFSLILESASTNQTSMYLCASRTKQGANEQFFGPGTRLTVL.

This clonotype was counted ten times or more. The rearrangement joins TRBV9 to TRBJ2-1, with D possibly being TRBD1 (6 bases). Trimming stripped 3 bases from V and 6 bases from J, with 22 bases between. The CDR3 has 17 amino acids. Germline CDR1 is SGDLS and CDR2 is YYNGEE. The DNA for the CDR3 is TGTGCCAGCAGCGCCGGCGGGTTGAGCCTAGGGGGCAATGAGCAGTTCTTC. Amino acid sequence: CASSAGGLSLGGNEQFF. The whole variable domain, filled in from reference TRBV9 and TRBJ2-1, reads DSGVTQTPKHLITATGQRVTLRCSPRSGDLSVYWYQQSLDQGLQFLIQYYNGEERAKGNILERFSAQQFPDLHSELNLSSLELGDSALYFCASSAGGLSLGGNEQFFGPGTRLTVL.

The rearrangement uses TRBV5-6 and TRBJ1-4; the D is unclear. Germline V gene lookup returns CDR1 SGHDT and CDR2 YYEEEE. The V end lost 1 base, the J end lost 3 bases, and 13 bases lay between the germline ends. The CDR3 totals 16 residues. The CDR3 spells CASSLWLGKPNEKLFF. As DNA, the CDR3 is TGTGCCAGCAGCTTGTGGCTTGGGAAGCCTAATGAAAAACTGTTTTTT.

V is TRBV5-1 and J is TRBJ1-2; D is possibly TRBD1 (6 bases). The germline V gene encodes CDR1 SGHRS and CDR2 YFSETQ. V lost 0 bases and J lost 7, with 16 bases in between. The CDR3 consists of 15 residues. This CDR3 reads CASSLELAIRGGYTF. The CDR3 DNA reads as TGCGCCAGCAGCTTGGAGTTGGCCATCAGGGGTGGCTACACCTTC.

This clonotype was observed a handful of times. The chain couples TRBV15 to TRBJ2-3; a weak D match, TRBD1 (6 bases). Between the trimmed V and J ends, which lost 5 bases and 6 bases, there was a span of 12 bases. This CDR3 is 13 amino acids long. The germline gives CDR1 LNHNV, CDR2 YYDKDF (reference sequence). The DNA of the CDR3 is TGTGCCACCAGCCTCCGGCAGGGGGATACGCAGTATTTT. Amino acid sequence: CATSLRQGDTQYF.

This clonotype showed up just a few times. This sequence joins TRBV6-1 and TRBJ2-7, with D perhaps matching TRBD1 (5 bases). The CDR3 sequence is 14 residues long. Trimming stripped 3 bases from V and 6 bases from J, with 15 bases between. Germline CDR1 and CDR2: MNHNS and SASEGT. CDR3 in DNA: TGTGCCAGCAGTGAGTACCGACAGACAAGCGAGCAGTACGTC. It codes for CASSEYRQTSEQYV.

This clonotype was recorded many times. The gene calls are TRBV25-1 and TRBJ2-5; either TRBD1 or TRBD2 may fit D (5 bases each). The CDR3 contains 11 residues. Germline values: CDR1 MGHDK, CDR2 SYGVNS. The V and J ends lost 10 bases and 4 bases respectively, with 10 bases between them. CDR3 sequence reads: CATKRGETQYF. The CDR3 bases are TGTGCCACCAAGAGGGGAGAGACCCAGTACTTC.

Only a few counts were recorded for this clonotype. The chain uses TRBV5-6 and TRBJ2-7, with D possibly matching TRBD1 (6 bases). The V gene's germline CDR1 is SGHDT and CDR2 YYEEEE. CDR3 size: 11 residues. CDR3 nucleotides: TGTGCCAGCAGCTTCCCACGGACAGCCCGGGTC. This sequence encodes CASSFPRTARV.

The chain has TRBV7-2 and TRBJ2-2; D perhaps matches TRBD2 (5 bases). V was clipped by 4 bases and J by 8 bases, with 11 bases between them. There are 13 residues in the CDR3. CDR1 and CDR2 from the germline V gene are SGHTA and FQGNSA. CDR3 bases: TGTGCCAGCAGCTCGGACTGGTATGGGGAGCTGTTTTTT. This translates into CASSSDWYGELFF. Filled out from reference TRBV7-2 and TRBJ2-2, the complete variable domain reads GAGVSQSPSNKVTEKGKDVELRCDPISGHTALYWYRQSLGQGLEFLIYFQGNSAPDKSGLPSDRFSAERTGGSVSTLTIQRTQQEDSAVYLCASSSDWYGELFFGEGSRLTVL.

This clonotype has ten or more counts. The chain links TRBV12-3 or TRBV12-4 to TRBJ2-4, with D perhaps matching TRBD1 or TRBD2 (5 bases each). V was trimmed by 6 bases and J by 5 bases, leaving 20 bases between them. CDR3 length equals 16 residues. The DNA for the CDR3 is TGTGCCAGCAGGAACAGTTGGGACGACGGCGAAAACATTCAGTACTTC. It translates to CASRNSWDDGENIQYF.

This clonotype has only a few counts. The gene calls are TRBV4-3 and TRBJ2-3; TRBD1 might be the D (6 bases). Between the trimmed V and J ends, which lost 4 bases and 9 bases, there was a span of 17 bases. The CDR3 covers 14 residues. Germline values: CDR1 LGHNA, CDR2 YSLEER. CDR3 amino acids: CASSRGGRQGTQYF. DNA of the CDR3: TGCGCCAGCAGCCGAGGGGGACGGCAGGGCACGCAGTATTTT.

The chain is built from TRBV20-1 and TRBJ1-4; no clear D gene. The germline gives CDR1 DFQATT, CDR2 SNEGSKA (reference sequence). CDR3 length: 11 residues. CDR3 in DNA: TGCAGCGCAGCAACTAATGAAAAACTGTTTTTT. Translating gives CSAATNEKLFF.

CDR3: CASSIVEGNTEAFF. The CDR3 bases are TGTGCCAGTAGTATTGTAGAAGGGAACACTGAAGCTTTCTTT. The rearrangement joins TRBV19 to TRBJ1-1; the D is unclear. V gave up 3 bases and J gave up 1 base, with 9 bases separating them. The germline gives CDR1 LNHDA, CDR2 SQIVND (reference sequence). This CDR3 comprises 14 residues.